These 32 T cell receptor beta chains were sequenced from one sample in a study of blood T cell repertoires in COVID-19. Using immunoSEQ multiplex PCR, the repertoire was profiled, and TCRdb retains in-frame clones only, with some absent. The table lists 200,000 to 300,000 clones, around 90% of them singletons. The sample comprised peripheral blood. The receptor source for this set is a human donor in a cohort sampled during active COVID-19.

The CDR3 DNA sequence: TGTGCCAGCAGCGTAGCCTCACGGGGGTCCAATGAAAAACTGTTTTTT. Its protein is CASSVASRGSNEKLFF. J is TRBJ1-4 and V is TRBV9; D might be TRBD1 (5 bases). The CDR3 is 16 residues long. The V gene's germline CDR1 is SGDLS and CDR2 YYNGEE. V lost 0 bases to trimming and J lost 5 bases, with 14 bases between them.

This clone appeared a few times. The genes are TRBV27 and TRBJ1-3, with TRBD1 identical over 8 bases. The CDR3 contains 17 residues. The V gene end was trimmed by 5 bases and the J gene end by 0 bases; junction bases not matched to a gene: 9. Looked up from germline, CDR1 is MNHEY and CDR2 is SMNVEV (reference sequence). CDR3 DNA sequence: TGTGCCAGCAGTCCACGCCCAGGGGGCGACTCTGGAAACACCATATATTTT. Protein: CASSPRPGGDSGNTIYF.

The CDR3 is CASCDSSYNEQFF. The CDR3 nucleotides read TGTGCCAGCTGCGACAGCTCCTACAATGAGCAGTTCTTC. J is TRBJ2-1 and V is TRBV2; D possibly corresponds to TRBD1 (5 bases). V lost 8 bases to trimming and J lost 0 bases, with 8 bases between them. Germline loops: CDR1 SNHLY, CDR2 FYNNEI. The CDR3 is 13 residues long. The full variable domain, rest sourced from reference TRBV2 and TRBJ2-1, is EPEVTQTPSHQVTQMGQEVILRCVPISNHLYFYWYRQILGQKVEFLVSFYNNEISEKSEIFDDQFSVERPDGSNFTLKIRSTKLEDSAMYFCASCDSSYNEQFFGPGTRLTVL.

This chain uses TRBV6-5 with TRBJ2-4, with D possibly matching TRBD1 (6 bases). The CDR3 length is 11 residues. Germline lookup yields CDR1 MNHEY and CDR2 SVGAGI. V was shortened by 10 bases and J by 7 bases, with 11 bases between the two germline ends. As DNA, the CDR3 is TGTGCCACCCTACAGGGTAACATTCAGTACTTC. Translating gives CATLQGNIQYF.

The V call is TRBV9, the J call TRBJ2-1, with 7 bases that match TRBD1. This CDR3 has 14 residues. The V gene end was trimmed by 4 bases and the J gene end by 5 bases; junction bases not matched to a gene: 6. In germline, CDR1 is SGDLS, CDR2 YYNGEE. The DNA for the CDR3 is TGTGCCAGCAGCCTCGAGGGGGCCGACAATGAGCAGTTCTTC. Translating it yields CASSLEGADNEQFF.

The chain's CDR3 is CASSFRGDWTARGTGELFF. CDR3 nucleotides: TGTGCCAGCAGTTTTCGGGGAGACTGGACCGCCCGGGGCACCGGGGAGCTGTTTTTT. The gene calls are TRBV6-2 or TRBV6-3 and TRBJ2-2, with a tentative D call TRBD2 (5 bases). The CDR3 has 19 amino acids. Germline V gene data show CDR1 as MNHEY and CDR2 as SVGEGT. V lost 4 bases, J lost 4 bases, and 25 bases lay in between.

The chain uses TRBV28 and TRBJ1-2, with D perhaps TRBD1 (5 bases). Germline V gives CDR1 MDHEN, CDR2 SYDVKM. CDR3 length: 14 residues. The V and J ends lost 5 bases and 7 bases respectively, with 17 bases between them. The CDR3 region has the DNA TGTGCCAGCAGTACGGACACCCTCTCTTTTGGCTACACCTTC. It translates to CASSTDTLSFGYTF.

V and J are TRBV5-1 and TRBJ2-7, with 10 bases aligning to TRBD1. Germline V gene data show CDR1 as SGHRS and CDR2 as YFSETQ. The CDR3 length is 14 residues. The V segment lost 7 bases and the J segment 7 bases; nucleotides outside the gene matches: 11. The CDR3 region is CASALGQGLREQYF. The CDR3 DNA reads TGCGCCAGCGCTTTGGGACAGGGGTTGAGAGAGCAGTACTTC.

The J gene is TRBJ2-2, the V gene TRBV19; TRBD2 aligns across 7 bases. The V gene end was trimmed by 7 bases and the J gene end by 0 bases; junction bases not matched to a gene: 11. Germline-derived CDR1 and CDR2 are LNHDA and SQIVND (reference sequence). CDR3 length equals 17 residues. CDR3 bases: TGTGCCAGTACCCTATTCGGCCTAGCGGCGAACACCGGGGAGCTGTTTTTT. Protein: CASTLFGLAANTGELFF. Based on the CDR3 plus reference TRBV19 and TRBJ2-2, the full variable domain is DGGITQSPKYLFRKEGQNVTLSCEQNLNHDAMYWYRQDPGQGLRLIYYSQIVNDFQKGDIAEGYSVSREKKESFPLTVTSAQKNPTAFYLCASTLFGLAANTGELFFGEGSRLTVL.

The V gene is TRBV4-3, the J gene TRBJ1-2, with 8 bases aligning to TRBD1. This CDR3 comprises 17 residues. With V trimmed by 4 bases and J by 0 bases, 10 bases remained unmatched. The V gene's germline CDR1 is LGHNA and CDR2 YSLEER. In DNA, the CDR3 is TGCGCCAGCAGCCTTCACGGACAGGGCGCAGCTAACTATGGCTACACCTTC. Translation gives CASSLHGQGAANYGYTF.

The chain couples TRBV25-1 to TRBJ2-7; no firm D call. Trimming took off 2 bases at V and 5 bases at J, with 13 bases between the two ends. The germline V gene has CDR1 MGHDK and CDR2 SYGVNS. This CDR3 contains 14 residues. The CDR3 loop reads CASSEKAQENEQYF. DNA for the CDR3: TGTGCCAGCAGTGAAAAGGCGCAGGAAAACGAGCAGTACTTC.

This chain joins TRBV20-1 and TRBJ1-5, with D maybe TRBD1 (5 bases). The V end lost 3 bases, the J end lost 5 bases, and 14 bases lay between the germline ends. There are 14 residues in the CDR3. In germline, CDR1 is DFQATT, CDR2 SNEGSKA (reference sequence). The CDR3 protein is CSASPGTGDQPQHF. CDR3 DNA sequence: TGCAGTGCTAGTCCTGGGACGGGGGATCAGCCCCAGCATTTT.

The CDR3, as DNA: TGTGCCAGCAGCCAAGACAGACTCGGGACAGATAATCAGCCCCAGCATTTT. The encoded protein is CASSQDRLGTDNQPQHF. The rearrangement uses TRBV3-1 (or the pseudogene TRBV3-2) and TRBJ1-5, with 7 bases matching TRBD1. The germline V gene has CDR1 LGHDT and CDR2 YNNKEL (reference sequence). This CDR3 comprises 17 residues. V lost 0 bases and J lost 4; bases outside the gene matches: 9.

The V and J genes are TRBV7-2 and TRBJ1-2; TRBD1 is a possible D gene (6 bases). This CDR3 region has 15 residues. Germline CDR1 reads SGHTA; CDR2 reads FQGNSA. With 5 bases removed from V and 3 bases from J, the gap between germline ends came to 16 bases. The CDR3 here is CASSTGGQGYYGYTF. The CDR3 DNA is TGTGCCAGCAGCACCGGCGGCCAGGGGTACTATGGCTACACCTTC.

This chain uses TRBV11-2 with TRBJ1-2; a possible D gene is TRBD1 (6 bases). Germline V CDR1 and CDR2: SGHAT, FQNNGV. The V end lost 5 bases, the J end lost 2 bases, and 12 bases lay between the germline ends. The CDR3 is made up of 14 amino acids. CDR3 nucleotide sequence: TGTGCCAGCAGCCCCGGACAGTTCAACTATGGCTACACCTTC. It translates to CASSPGQFNYGYTF.

The V gene is TRBV28, the J gene TRBJ2-7, with 8 bases aligning to TRBD1. This CDR3 contains 15 residues. The germline V gene encodes CDR1 MDHEN and CDR2 SYDVKM. Losses at the gene ends were 6 bases for V and 2 bases for J; bases not matched to a gene: 9. CDR3 in amino acids: CASSRPPDRAYEQYF. In DNA form, the CDR3 reads TGTGCCAGCAGCCGCCCCCCGGACAGGGCCTACGAGCAGTACTTC.

The V call is TRBV28, the J call TRBJ2-1; 7 bases are shared with TRBD2. The CDR3 spans 13 residues. The V and J ends lost 7 bases and 14 bases, in that order; junction bases with no gene match: 14. Germline CDR1 and CDR2: MDHEN and SYDVKM. CDR3 in DNA: TGTGCCAGCAAAGTCGGGCGGGAGATTCGGGAGTTCTTC. It specifies CASKVGREIREFF. The variable domain in full, completed from reference TRBV28 and TRBJ2-1, reads DVKVTQSSRYLVKRTGEKVFLECVQDMDHENMFWYRQDPGLGLRLIYFSYDVKMKEKGDIPEGYSVSREKKERFSLILESASTNQTSMYLCASKVGREIREFFGPGTRLTVL.

V usage is TRBV10-2 and J usage is TRBJ1-3, with TRBD1 matching over 8 bases. V gave up 6 bases and J gave up 9 bases; unmatched junction bases: 13. The CDR3 totals 15 residues. The germline CDR1 and CDR2 sequences are WSHSY and SAAADI. CDR3 nucleotides: TGCGCCAGCAGCGACACTGGACAGGGCTTTCCCACCATATATTTT. Protein sequence: CASSDTGQGFPTIYF.

This chain links TRBV5-4 with TRBJ2-7, with D possibly matching TRBD2 (5 bases). The CDR3 covers 15 residues. V was pared by 0 bases and J by 6 bases, with 16 bases between. Germline V gene data show CDR1 as SGHNT and CDR2 as YYREEE (reference sequence). The CDR3 region is CASSLVRAGSSEQYF. CDR3 DNA sequence: TGTGCCAGCAGCTTGGTGAGGGCTGGGAGTAGCGAGCAGTACTTC.

J is TRBJ1-1 and V is TRBV10-2; D is perhaps TRBD1 (6 bases). The CDR3 runs 16 residues. Germline CDR1 is WSHSY and CDR2 is SAAADI. V was clipped by 6 bases and J by 5 bases, with 22 bases between them. The CDR3 here is CASRRSGVRGGTEAFF. DNA for the CDR3: TGCGCCAGCAGGAGGAGTGGGGTCAGGGGAGGGACTGAAGCTTTCTTT.

The rearrangement uses TRBV2 and TRBJ2-2; D gene uncertain. From germline, CDR1 is SNHLY and CDR2 FYNNEI. This CDR3 has 14 residues. V shed 7 bases and J shed 0 bases, with 9 bases lying between them. CDR3 residues: CASIGQANTGELFF. DNA for the CDR3: TGTGCCAGCATTGGCCAAGCGAACACCGGGGAGCTGTTTTTT.

The chain uses TRBV10-3 and TRBJ1-5, with TRBD1 matching over 11 bases. The V segment lost 1 base and the J segment 6 bases; nucleotides outside the gene matches: 8. The germline gives CDR1 ENHRY, CDR2 SYGVKD. The length of the CDR3 is 17 residues. The CDR3 DNA follows: TGTGCCATCAGTGAGTTCCCTCGGGACAGGGGGTTTCAGCCCCAGCATTTT. It codes for CAISEFPRDRGFQPQHF.

The chain employs TRBV5-6 and TRBJ2-7, with TRBD1 matching 9 bases. V dropped 0 bases and J dropped 2; count of bases not matched to a gene: 9. The length of the CDR3 is 17 residues. Germline CDR1 is SGHDT and CDR2 is YYEEEE. This chain's CDR3 is CASSLALRDRATYEQYF. The CDR3 coding sequence is TGTGCCAGCAGCTTGGCGCTCCGGGACAGGGCGACCTACGAGCAGTACTTC.

The chain employs TRBV6-5 and TRBJ2-7, with TRBD1 identical over 9 bases. CDR1 is MNHEY and CDR2 is SVGAGI in the germline V gene. The length of the CDR3 is 15 residues. The junction had 10 bases not matched to a gene; V was cut back by 6 bases and J by 4 bases. The CDR3: CASSIAGTGIYEQYF. Written as DNA, the CDR3 is TGTGCCAGCAGCATCGCTGGGACAGGGATTTACGAGCAGTACTTC.

CDR3 amino acids: CASSFGLSAKGNEKLFF. For the CDR3, the DNA is TGCGCCAGCAGCTTCGGGTTATCCGCTAAGGGGAATGAAAAACTGTTTTTT. The chain is built from TRBV5-1 and TRBJ1-4; TRBD1 might be the D (5 bases). Germline V gene data show CDR1 as SGHRS and CDR2 as YFSETQ. CDR3 length equals 17 residues. V was cut by 2 bases and J by 5 bases, with 19 bases left in between.

This chain joins TRBV4-2 and TRBJ2-7; D uncertain. V shed 1 base and J shed 6 bases, with 7 bases lying between them. The CDR3 sequence is 12 residues long. Germline V gene sequence: CDR1 LGHNA, CDR2 YNFKEQ. The CDR3 coding sequence is TGTGCCAGCAGCCAAGGCGGATCCGAGCAGTACTTC. This gives the protein CASSQGGSEQYF.

V usage is TRBV7-9 and J usage is TRBJ1-4; 9 bases are a match to TRBD1. Trimming removed 4 bases from V and 7 bases from J; junction bases left unmatched: 4. Germline CDR1 is SEHNR and CDR2 is FQNEAQ (reference sequence). The CDR3 has 14 amino acids. The DNA of the CDR3 is TGTGCCAGCAGCTCGGGACAGGGTATTGAAAAACTGTTTTTT. Its protein product is CASSSGQGIEKLFF.

The chain carries TRBV9 and TRBJ2-6; 10 positions match TRBD1. This CDR3 contains 16 residues. Germline V gives CDR1 SGDLS, CDR2 YYNGEE. Germline trimming cut 2 bases from V and 2 bases from J; bases unmatched to any gene: 1. The CDR3, as DNA: TGTGCCAGCAGCGTGACAGGGGGCGCTGGGGCCAACGTCCTGACTTTC. It encodes CASSVTGGAGANVLTF.

This clone was found once. The chain combines TRBV18 with TRBJ1-3; 8 bases line up with TRBD1. The CDR3 loop spans 16 amino acids. V was clipped by 5 bases and J by 4 bases; unmatched bases: 10. Germline assignment: CDR1 KGHSH and CDR2 LQKENI. The CDR3 DNA sequence: TGTGCCAGCTCAAAAGGACAGGGCGTCTTCGGAAACACCATATATTTT. Encoded protein: CASSKGQGVFGNTIYF.

The chain links TRBV9 to TRBJ1-6, with 10 bases that match TRBD1. CDR1 is SGDLS and CDR2 is YYNGEE in the germline V gene. The CDR3 is made up of 14 amino acids. The V gene end was trimmed by 3 bases and the J gene end by 10 bases; junction bases not matched to a gene: 4. The chain's CDR3 is CASSDRDRGSPLHF. The CDR3 nucleotides read TGTGCCAGCAGCGACCGGGACAGGGGATCACCCCTCCACTTT.

The V call is TRBV11-3, the J call TRBJ1-2; no firm D call. The V and J ends lost 6 bases and 4 bases respectively, with 12 bases between them. Germline V gene lookup returns CDR1 SGHNT and CDR2 YENEEA. This CDR3 spans 13 amino acids. The chain's CDR3 is CASRIQDRYGYTF. The CDR3 nucleotides read TGTGCCAGCAGGATACAAGATCGCTATGGCTACACCTTC.

The sample holds a few counts of this clone. The chain combines TRBV15 with TRBJ2-7, with 9 nucleotides matching TRBD1. This CDR3 contains 15 residues. V was clipped by 5 bases and J by 6 bases; unmatched bases: 11. Per the germline V gene, CDR1 is LNHNV and CDR2 is YYDKDF (reference sequence). The DNA of the CDR3 is TGTGCCACCAGCCGAAGGGGACAGGGATATTCCGAGCAGTACTTC. It is translated as CATSRRGQGYSEQYF.